The TCR beta chain under discussion was sequenced for a study of T cell changes during pregnancy in multiple sclerosis (dated by TCRdb to between 2018 and 2021). Describing the broader study: In women with multiple sclerosis, the researchers looked at how the T cell repertoire shifted as pregnancy progressed.

In the case of this clone: There is no known antigen for this receptor. Base-call qualities are not available, and no considerably larger clone is one nucleotide away.

CDR1 and CDR2 (SGHAT, FQDESV) derive from the germline V gene (reference sequence). V is cut by 5 bases and J by 1 base, and the space between the germline ends is 12 bases. The CDR3 starts with the cysteine, ends with the phenylalanine, and has 15 residues. The read is trimmed to its CDR3 DNA, 45 bases read in frame from base 1. The library was obtained by the immunoSEQ multiplex PCR assay. In TCRdb, the immuneACCESS table is reduced to in-frame sequences with V and J assigned. These tables do not hold every clone; where another copy was compared, an unresolved V gene accounts for under half, and the others remain unexplained. Across this sample there are tens of thousands of clones, with roughly nine tenths seen only once. The ten largest clones represent roughly 4.7% of the sample.

This specimen was CD8+ T cells from peripheral blood mononuclear cells, taken after pregnancy. The chain is assembled from TRBV11-1 and TRBJ1-3; the D gene is unclear. This sequence was found in a female donor with multiple sclerosis, enrolled in a pregnancy study. The DNA sequence is TGTGCCAGCAGCAAGCGGGGAAATTCTGGAAACACCATATATTTT. Translated, it reads CASSKRGNSGNTIYF.